This T cell receptor beta chain was sequenced for a study of T and B cells in COVID-19 patients. Whole-study findings and limits: Active COVID-19 showed highly clonal TRB repertoires; recovery showed diversity and richness above healthy donors.

In this sample, this clonotype is medium-sized. What it recognizes is unknown. The germline gives CDR1 PRHDT, CDR2 FYEKMQ (reference sequence). Trimming cost V 2 bases and J 6 bases; bases outside gene matches: 7. The CDR3 has 16 residues. BIOMED2 TRB-A/B primer pools were used in multiplex TRB PCR. TCRdb reanalysed the multiplex PCR reads using MiXCR and keeps one entry per CDR3 protein. The sample holds some 1,400 distinct CDR3 sequences, around 25% seen once. TRB was amplified from about 250-500 ng of blood genomic DNA. The chain employs TRBV13 and TRBJ2-1; the match to TRBD2 covers 10 bases. The TCR originated in a human donor with active COVID-19. Sequenced sample: blood. CDR3 sequence (DNA): TGTGCCAGCAGCTTACCCACTAGCGGGGCGCCCAATGAGCAGTTCTTC. Its translation is CASSLPTSGAPNEQFF.